These 14 T cell receptor beta chains came from one sample sequenced in a study of Ad26.COV2.S vaccination and SARS-CoV-2 variants. Treatment noted: about 20 received Ad26.COV2.S at low or high dose, single or two shots; roughly five received placebo; per-sample allocation not given. The study sampled participants on day 63 after the first vaccine or placebo injection. The repertoire was sequenced with immunoSEQ multiplex PCR; TCRdb's copy has only in-frame clones and lacks some. The sample comprises more than 300,000 clones, about 89% of which are singletons, and approximately 5% rests with the top ten. Sequencing was performed on peripheral blood, taken in a trial of Ad26.COV2.S vaccine versus placebo. The receptors were gathered from a person aged 18-65 years who received the Ad26.COV2.S COVID-19 vaccine or a placebo.

The genes are TRBV28 and TRBJ2-7, with D possibly TRBD2 on 6 matching bases. This CDR3 comprises 14 residues. CDR1 is MDHEN and CDR2 is SYDVKM in the germline V gene. Deletions cut 5 bases from V and 2 bases from J, with 13 bases between. The CDR3 DNA reads TGTGCCAGCAGTGAAGTGGGGACTCCCTACGAGCAGTACTTC. This gives the protein CASSEVGTPYEQYF.

The chain carries TRBV5-1 and TRBJ2-2; D is undetermined. Germline loops: CDR1 SGHRS, CDR2 YFSETQ. The CDR3 contains 13 residues. V lost 1 base to trimming and J lost 3 bases, with 4 bases between them. CDR3 in amino acids: CASSLSDTGELFF. The CDR3 DNA reads as TGCGCCAGCAGCTTGTCAGACACCGGGGAGCTGTTTTTT.

Only one count was recorded for this clone. The chain has TRBV30 and TRBJ2-1; D call uncertain. V dropped 1 base and J dropped 4 bases, with 2 bases sitting between them. The germline gives CDR1 GTSNPN, CDR2 SVGIG (reference sequence). This CDR3 is 11 amino acids long. CDR3 sequence reads: CAWSGYNEQFF. CDR3 in DNA: TGTGCCTGGAGTGGATACAATGAGCAGTTCTTC.

The chain links TRBV5-6 to TRBJ1-2; D uncertain. V lost 6 bases and J 4 bases, leaving 13 bases between the germline ends. The CDR3 length is 13 residues. Germline CDR1 reads SGHDT; CDR2 reads YYEEEE. CDR3 DNA: TGTGCCAGCAACCTGGAAGGACTCTATGGCTACACCTTC. Its protein product is CASNLEGLYGYTF.

This clone was counted a single time. The chain uses TRBV12-5 and TRBJ1-3, with a possible D match to TRBD1 (5 bases). V was trimmed by 6 bases and J by 8 bases, leaving 17 bases between them. This CDR3 contains 14 residues. CDR1 is LGHNT, CDR2 FRNRAP, per germline. CDR3 protein: CASGHRPVGDTIYF. DNA for the CDR3: TGTGCTAGTGGCCATCGACCGGTAGGGGACACCATATATTTT.

Regarding this clone: Likely a read error: the CDR3 ends without its conserved phenylalanine or tryptophan. It is unclear where the CDR3 begins or ends on the DNA, so no DNA is shown, and the CDR3 is as TCRdb lists it. This chain uses TRBV2 with TRBJ2-3; the listed D gene, TRBD2, was not tested against the DNA. The CDR3 contains 12 residues when both ends are counted. The germline V gene has CDR1 SNHLY and CDR2 FYNNEI. The chain's CDR3 is CASSEGGGRAQG.

This chain uses TRBV7-9 with TRBJ2-1; 7 bases line up with TRBD1. The CDR3 is 15 residues long. V lost 1 base and J lost 4; bases outside the gene matches: 4. Germline CDR1 SEHNR, CDR2 FQNEAQ (reference sequence). The CDR3 bases are TGTGCCAGCAGCTTAGAGGGGGCAGGGTACAATGAGCAGTTCTTC. Amino acid sequence: CASSLEGAGYNEQFF.

V usage is TRBV28 and J usage is TRBJ1-1; no firm D call. The CDR3 has 12 amino acids. Per germline, CDR1 MDHEN and CDR2 SYDVKM. V was shortened by 5 bases and J by 2 bases, with 6 bases between the two germline ends. The CDR3 region has the DNA TGTGCCAGCAGTCTTAGAAACACTGAAGCTTTCTTT. Translating gives CASSLRNTEAFF.

The rearrangement uses TRBV28 and TRBJ1-3, with 9 bases aligning to TRBD1. Trimming cost V 3 bases and J 3 bases; bases outside gene matches: 6. Germline CDR1 is MDHEN and CDR2 is SYDVKM. This CDR3 region has 16 residues. CDR3 protein: CASSFEQGASGNTIYF. Here the CDR3 DNA reads TGTGCCAGCAGTTTCGAACAGGGGGCGAGTGGAAACACCATATATTTT.

The chain links TRBV5-6 to TRBJ2-7, with TRBD2 as a possible D gene (7 bases). The germline V gene encodes CDR1 SGHDT and CDR2 YYEEEE. This CDR3 region has 16 residues. V was shortened by 0 bases and J by 1 base, with 14 bases between the two germline ends. In DNA, the CDR3 is TGTGCCAGCAGCTTGGCCGGGGGGCGGGGATCCTACGAGCAGTACTTC. Protein product: CASSLAGGRGSYEQYF. The variable domain in full, completed from reference TRBV5-6 and TRBJ2-7, reads DAGVTQSPTHLIKTRGQQVTLRCSPKSGHDTVSWYQQALGQGPQFIFQYYEEEERQRGNFPDRFSGHQFPNYSSELNVNALLLGDSALYLCASSLAGGRGSYEQYFGPGTRLTVT.

This sequence joins TRBV5-1 and TRBJ2-5; 8 nucleotides agree with TRBD2. This CDR3 has 14 amino acids. J was trimmed by 4 bases and V by 4 bases; bases with no gene match: 6. The germline CDR1 and CDR2 sequences are SGHRS and YFSETQ. The CDR3: CASSEYTSGETQYF. CDR3 bases: TGCGCCAGCAGCGAATACACTAGCGGAGAGACCCAGTACTTC.

The V and J genes are TRBV30 and TRBJ2-3; TRBD1 matches at 8 bases. Germline V gene data show CDR1 as GTSNPN and CDR2 as SVGIG (reference sequence). The CDR3 spans 15 residues. V gave up 3 bases and J gave up 0 bases; unmatched junction bases: 5. CDR3 bases: TGTGCCTGGAGCTCAGGGGGCTTTAGCACAGATACGCAGTATTTT. Encoded protein: CAWSSGGFSTDTQYF.

This sequence joins TRBV20-1 and TRBJ2-7; D tentatively reads TRBD1 or TRBD2 (5 bases each). CDR3 length: 14 residues. CDR1 is DFQATT and CDR2 is SNEGSKA in the germline V gene (reference sequence). Trimming pared 3 bases from V and 0 bases from J, leaving 12 bases between. CDR3: CSASGAGSSYEQYF. The CDR3 region has the DNA TGCAGTGCTAGTGGGGCAGGGAGCTCCTACGAGCAGTACTTC.

The chain uses TRBV19 and TRBJ2-2; TRBD2 matches 10 bases. The CDR3 extends over 15 amino acids. V was pared by 4 bases and J by 6 bases, with 5 bases of the junction left unmatched. The germline V gene encodes CDR1 LNHDA and CDR2 SQIVND (reference sequence). The CDR3 region is CASSSSGRVPGELFF. In DNA, the CDR3 is TGTGCCAGTAGTAGCAGCGGGAGGGTCCCCGGGGAGCTGTTTTTT.